Following are 9 T cell receptor beta chains from one sample sequenced in a study of blood T cells in healthy people across ages. Through a sample-barcoded 5' primer and a J-beta primer mix, a second PCR was run for about 6 to 11 cycles. TCRdb reprocessed the 5' RACE reads via MiXCR and lists one record per CDR3 protein. Of about 810,000 distinct CDR3 sequences listed, 30% to 45% are singletons. The material sequenced was blood. Every receptor here comes from a man in his late teens or twenties in good health.

The V gene is TRBV4-3, the J gene TRBJ2-1; 12 bases are a match to TRBD1. V dropped 0 bases and J dropped 6; count of bases not matched to a gene: 0. CDR1 and CDR2 (germline): LGHNA, YSLEER. CDR3 length equals 15 residues. Written as DNA, the CDR3 is TGCGCCAGCAGCCAAGAGGGACAGGGGGCCAATGAGCAGTTCTTC. This encodes CASSQEGQGANEQFF.

Comment on this clonotype: Possible read error: a much larger clone is one base away. The chain joins TRBV3-1 to TRBJ1-2; D unclear. The CDR3 is made up of 15 amino acids. V was shortened by 0 bases and J by 2 bases, with 10 bases between the two germline ends. Germline CDR1 reads LGHDT; CDR2 reads YNNKEL (reference sequence). DNA for the CDR3: TGTGCCAGCAGCCAAGATGGAGCTGTCAACTATGGCTACACCTTC. This codes for CASSQDGAVNYGYTF.

V usage is TRBV20-1 and J usage is TRBJ2-3, with 10 bases matching TRBD1. Germline trimming cut 3 bases from V and 4 bases from J; bases unmatched to any gene: 4. Germline V CDR1 and CDR2: DFQATT, SNEGSKA (reference sequence). CDR3 length equals 14 residues. The chain's CDR3 is CSARGQGSADTQYF. In DNA form, the CDR3 reads TGCAGTGCTAGGGGACAGGGGTCGGCAGATACGCAGTATTTT.

This chain uses TRBV12-3 or TRBV12-4 with TRBJ2-2; TRBD1 might be the D (6 bases). This CDR3 is built from 15 residues. Deletions cut 3 bases from V and 0 bases from J, with 8 bases between. The DNA for the CDR3 is TGTGCCAGCAGTTTGGGGGCGCCGAACACCGGGGAGCTGTTTTTT. It yields the protein CASSLGAPNTGELFF.

This clonotype has a count of ten or more. This chain links TRBV5-1 with TRBJ2-5, with a tentative D call TRBD1 (5 bases). The CDR3 runs to 14 residues. CDR1 and CDR2 (germline): SGHRS, YFSETQ. Trimming removed 4 bases from V and 3 bases from J, with 13 bases in between. CDR3 amino acids: CASSKWAGKETQYF. The CDR3 bases are TGCGCCAGCAGCAAATGGGCAGGGAAAGAGACCCAGTACTTC. The full variable domain, completed using reference TRBV5-1 and TRBJ2-5, is KAGVTQTPRYLIKTRGQQVTLSCSPISGHRSVSWYQQTPGQGLQFLFEYFSETQRNKGNFPGRFSGRQFSNSRSEMNVSTLELGDSALYLCASSKWAGKETQYFGPGTRLLVL.

The V gene is TRBV2, the J gene TRBJ1-6; D not resolved. Per the germline V gene, CDR1 is SNHLY and CDR2 is FYNNEI. There are 14 residues in the CDR3. V gave up 1 base and J gave up 6 bases, with 7 bases separating them. CDR3 DNA sequence: TGTGCCAGCAGTGAAGGGCGGCCTAATTCACCCCTCCACTTT. It is translated as CASSEGRPNSPLHF.

The genes are TRBV10-3 and TRBJ1-6, with a weak D call TRBD1 (6 bases). Germline assignment: CDR1 ENHRY and CDR2 SYGVKD. This CDR3 spans 14 amino acids. The V end was cut by 6 bases, the J end by 6 bases, with 12 bases between. The CDR3 sequence: CAIRRTAVNSPLHF. The CDR3 nucleotides read TGTGCCATCAGGAGGACAGCCGTTAATTCACCCCTCCACTTT.

The chain employs TRBV4-2 and TRBJ2-3; D possibly matches TRBD1 or TRBD2 (6 bases each). The V and J ends lost 1 base and 5 bases respectively, with 16 bases between them. The CDR3 is 16 amino acids. Germline assignment: CDR1 LGHNA and CDR2 YNFKEQ. The CDR3, as DNA: TGTGCCAGCAGCCAAGCGGGCCGCGCGGGACAAGATACGCAGTATTTT. This translates into CASSQAGRAGQDTQYF.

V is TRBV12-3 or TRBV12-4 and J is TRBJ2-3, with D possibly TRBD1 on 5 matching bases. The CDR3 loop spans 16 amino acids. Deletions cut 2 bases from V and 0 bases from J, with 12 bases between. The CDR3, as DNA: TGTGCCAGCAGTTTAAGGGGCGGAATAAGCACAGATACGCAGTATTTT. Translating gives CASSLRGGISTDTQYF.